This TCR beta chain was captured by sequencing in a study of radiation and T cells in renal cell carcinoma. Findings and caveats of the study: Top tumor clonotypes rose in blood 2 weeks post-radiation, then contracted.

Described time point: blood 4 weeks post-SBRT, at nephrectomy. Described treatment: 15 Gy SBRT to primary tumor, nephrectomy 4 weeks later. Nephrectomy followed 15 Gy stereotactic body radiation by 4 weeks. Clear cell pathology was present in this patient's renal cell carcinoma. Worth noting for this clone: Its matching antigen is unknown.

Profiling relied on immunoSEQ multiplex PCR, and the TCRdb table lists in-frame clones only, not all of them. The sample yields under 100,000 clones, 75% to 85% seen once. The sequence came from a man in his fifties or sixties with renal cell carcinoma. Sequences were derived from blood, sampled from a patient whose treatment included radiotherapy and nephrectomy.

The CDR3 is CASRVRGNYGYTF. The CDR3 DNA follows: TGTGCCAGCAGGGTTAGGGGTAACTATGGCTACACCTTC. This chain connects TRBV6-5 to TRBJ1-2; D might be TRBD1 (5 bases). Per germline, CDR1 MNHEY and CDR2 SVGAGI. The length of the CDR3 is 13 residues. Trimming cost V 6 bases and J 1 base, with 9 bases left between them.